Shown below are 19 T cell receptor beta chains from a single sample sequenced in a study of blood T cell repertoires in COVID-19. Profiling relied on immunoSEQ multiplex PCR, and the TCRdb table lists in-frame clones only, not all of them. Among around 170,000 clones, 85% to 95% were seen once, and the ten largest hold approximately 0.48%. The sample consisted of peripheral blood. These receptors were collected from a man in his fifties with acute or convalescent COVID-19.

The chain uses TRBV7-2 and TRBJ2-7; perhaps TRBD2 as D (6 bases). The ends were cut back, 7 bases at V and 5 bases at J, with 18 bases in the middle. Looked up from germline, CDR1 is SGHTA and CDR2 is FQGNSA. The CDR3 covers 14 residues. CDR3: CASNSGLQADEQYF. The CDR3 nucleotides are TGTGCCAGCAACTCGGGACTGCAAGCCGACGAGCAGTACTTC.

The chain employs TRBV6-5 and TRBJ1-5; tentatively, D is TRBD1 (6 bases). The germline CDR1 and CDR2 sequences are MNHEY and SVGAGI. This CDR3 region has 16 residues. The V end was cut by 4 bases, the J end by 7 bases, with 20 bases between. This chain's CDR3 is CASSSATPRGGQPQHF. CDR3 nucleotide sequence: TGTGCCAGCAGTTCCGCCACCCCACGGGGGGGCCAGCCCCAGCATTTT.

The CDR3 sequence is CASRTGQGNEQFF. The CDR3 coding sequence is TGTGCCAGCAGGACGGGACAGGGCAATGAGCAGTTCTTC. This chain joins TRBV12-3 or TRBV12-4 and TRBJ2-1; 9 positions agree with TRBD1. This CDR3 contains 13 residues. Losses at the gene ends were 6 bases for V and 6 bases for J; bases not matched to a gene: 3.

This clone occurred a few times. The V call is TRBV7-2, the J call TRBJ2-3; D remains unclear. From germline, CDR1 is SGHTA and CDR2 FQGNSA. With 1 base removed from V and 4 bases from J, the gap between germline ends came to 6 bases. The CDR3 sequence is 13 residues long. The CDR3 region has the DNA TGTGCCAGCAGCTTAGAGTACTCAGATACGCAGTATTTT. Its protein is CASSLEYSDTQYF.

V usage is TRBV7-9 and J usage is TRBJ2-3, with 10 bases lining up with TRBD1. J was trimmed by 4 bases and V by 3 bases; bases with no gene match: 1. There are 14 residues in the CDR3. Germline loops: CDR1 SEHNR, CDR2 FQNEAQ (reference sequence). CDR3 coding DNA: TGTGCCAGCAGCTTTGGACAGGGGGCAGATACGCAGTATTTT. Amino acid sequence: CASSFGQGADTQYF.

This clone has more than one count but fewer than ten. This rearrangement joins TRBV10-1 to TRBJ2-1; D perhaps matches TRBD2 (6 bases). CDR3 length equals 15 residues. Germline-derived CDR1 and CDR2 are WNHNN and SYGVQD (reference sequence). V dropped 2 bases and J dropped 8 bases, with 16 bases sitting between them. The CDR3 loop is CASSERTNPMHEQFF. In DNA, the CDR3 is TGCGCCAGCAGTGAGAGGACTAACCCGATGCATGAGCAGTTCTTC.

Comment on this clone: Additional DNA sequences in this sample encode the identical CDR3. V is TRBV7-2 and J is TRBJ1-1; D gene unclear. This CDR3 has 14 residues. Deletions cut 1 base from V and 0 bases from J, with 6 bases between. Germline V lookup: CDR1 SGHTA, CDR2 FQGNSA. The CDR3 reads CASSLGGLNTEAFF. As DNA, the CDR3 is TGTGCCAGCAGCTTAGGAGGGTTGAACACTGAAGCTTTCTTT. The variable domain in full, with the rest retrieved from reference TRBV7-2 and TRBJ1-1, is GAGVSQSPSNKVTEKGKDVELRCDPISGHTALYWYRQSLGQGLEFLIYFQGNSAPDKSGLPSDRFSAERTGGSVSTLTIQRTQQEDSAVYLCASSLGGLNTEAFFGQGTRLTVV.

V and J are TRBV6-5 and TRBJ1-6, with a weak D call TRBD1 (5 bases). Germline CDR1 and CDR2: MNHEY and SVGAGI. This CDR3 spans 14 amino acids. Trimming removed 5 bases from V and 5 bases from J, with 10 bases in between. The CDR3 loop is CASSTGANNSPLHF. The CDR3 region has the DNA TGTGCCAGCAGTACAGGAGCTAATAATTCACCCCTCCACTTT.

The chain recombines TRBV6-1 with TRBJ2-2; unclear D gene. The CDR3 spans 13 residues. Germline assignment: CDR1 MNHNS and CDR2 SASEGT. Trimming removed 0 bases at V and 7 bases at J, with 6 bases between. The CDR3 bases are TGTGCCAGCAGTGAAGCCAGGATCGGGGAGCTGTTTTTT. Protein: CASSEARIGELFF.

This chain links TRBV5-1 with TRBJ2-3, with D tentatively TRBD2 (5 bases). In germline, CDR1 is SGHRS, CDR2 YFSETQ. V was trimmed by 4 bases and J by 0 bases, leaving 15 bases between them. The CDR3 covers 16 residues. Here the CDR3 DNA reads TGCGCCAGCAGCCCCGGGGTGGCAACTAGCACAGATACGCAGTATTTT. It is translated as CASSPGVATSTDTQYF.

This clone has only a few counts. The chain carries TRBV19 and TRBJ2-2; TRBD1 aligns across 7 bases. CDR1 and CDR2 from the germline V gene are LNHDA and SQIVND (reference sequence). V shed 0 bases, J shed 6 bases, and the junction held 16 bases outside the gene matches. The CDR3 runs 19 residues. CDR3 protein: CASSIDGLHRGRNPGELFF. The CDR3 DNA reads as TGTGCCAGTAGTATAGACGGGCTACACAGGGGCCGTAACCCCGGGGAGCTGTTTTTT.

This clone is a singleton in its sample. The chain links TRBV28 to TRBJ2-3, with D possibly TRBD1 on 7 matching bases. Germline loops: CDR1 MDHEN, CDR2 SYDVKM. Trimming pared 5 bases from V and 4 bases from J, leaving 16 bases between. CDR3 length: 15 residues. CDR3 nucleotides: TGTGCCAGCAGTCCAGGGGGGCTGGTTGCAGATACGCAGTATTTT. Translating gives CASSPGGLVADTQYF.

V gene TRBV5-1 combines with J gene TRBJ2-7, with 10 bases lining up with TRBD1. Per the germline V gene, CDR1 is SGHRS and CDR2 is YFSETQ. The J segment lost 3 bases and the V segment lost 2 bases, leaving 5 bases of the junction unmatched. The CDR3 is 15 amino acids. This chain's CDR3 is CASSFRTGGYYEQYF. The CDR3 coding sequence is TGCGCCAGCAGCTTCAGGACAGGGGGGTACTACGAGCAGTACTTC.

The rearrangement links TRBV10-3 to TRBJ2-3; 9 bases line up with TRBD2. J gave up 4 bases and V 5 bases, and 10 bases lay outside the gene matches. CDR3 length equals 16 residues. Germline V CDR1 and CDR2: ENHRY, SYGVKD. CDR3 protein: CAISLIAGVDADTQYF. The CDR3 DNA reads TGTGCCATCAGTTTAATAGCGGGAGTTGATGCAGATACGCAGTATTTT.

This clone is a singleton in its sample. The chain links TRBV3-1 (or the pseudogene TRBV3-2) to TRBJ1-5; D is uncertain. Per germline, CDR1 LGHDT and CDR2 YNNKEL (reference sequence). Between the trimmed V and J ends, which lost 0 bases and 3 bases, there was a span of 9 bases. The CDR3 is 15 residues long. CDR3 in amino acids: CASSQDAGFNQPQHF. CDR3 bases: TGTGCCAGCAGCCAAGACGCAGGATTCAATCAGCCCCAGCATTTT.

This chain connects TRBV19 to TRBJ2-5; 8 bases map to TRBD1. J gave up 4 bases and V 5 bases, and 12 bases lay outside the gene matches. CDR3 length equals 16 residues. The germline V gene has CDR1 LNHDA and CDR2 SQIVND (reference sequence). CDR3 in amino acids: CASSADRKGQGETQYF. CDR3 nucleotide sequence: TGTGCCAGTAGTGCCGATAGGAAAGGACAGGGAGAGACCCAGTACTTC.

The CDR3 sequence: CASSSRLKAEGETQYF. The CDR3 nucleotides are TGTGCCAGCAGCTCCCGCCTTAAGGCGGAGGGGGAGACCCAGTACTTC. The rearrangement links TRBV7-6 to TRBJ2-5; weak D call: TRBD2 (6 bases). Per germline, CDR1 SGHVS and CDR2 FNYEAQ. The CDR3 extends over 16 amino acids. Trimming pared 4 bases from V and 5 bases from J, leaving 20 bases between.

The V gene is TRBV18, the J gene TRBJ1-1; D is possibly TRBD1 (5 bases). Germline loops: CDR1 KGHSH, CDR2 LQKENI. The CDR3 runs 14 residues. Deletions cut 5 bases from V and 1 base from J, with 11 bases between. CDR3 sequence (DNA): TGTGCCAGCTCATCAGGGCTCCCGAACACTGAAGCTTTCTTT. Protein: CASSSGLPNTEAFF. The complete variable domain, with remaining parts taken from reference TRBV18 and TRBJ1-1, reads NAGVMQNPRHLVRRRGQEARLRCSPMKGHSHVYWYRQLPEEGLKFMVYLQKENIIDESGMPKERFSAEFPKEGPSILRIQQVVRGDSAAYFCASSSGLPNTEAFFGQGTRLTVV.

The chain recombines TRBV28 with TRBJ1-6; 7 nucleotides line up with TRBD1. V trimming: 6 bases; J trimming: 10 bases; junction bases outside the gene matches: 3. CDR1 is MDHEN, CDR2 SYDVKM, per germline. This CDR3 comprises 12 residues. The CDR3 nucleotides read TGTGCCAGCAGGGGACAGCCGTCACCCCTCCACTTT. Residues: CASRGQPSPLHF.